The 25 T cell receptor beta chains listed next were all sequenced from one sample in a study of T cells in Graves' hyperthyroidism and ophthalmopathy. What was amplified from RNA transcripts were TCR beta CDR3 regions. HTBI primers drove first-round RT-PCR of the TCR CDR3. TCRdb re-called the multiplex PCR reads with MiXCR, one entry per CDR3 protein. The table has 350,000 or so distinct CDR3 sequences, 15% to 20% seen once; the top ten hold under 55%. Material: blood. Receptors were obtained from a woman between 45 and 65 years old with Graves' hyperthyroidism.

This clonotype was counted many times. CDR3 amino acids: CASSHSRQTLNYGYTF. CDR3 nucleotide sequence: TGTGCCAGCAGCCACTCCCGACAGACCCTTAACTATGGCTACACCTTC. The chain carries TRBV7-8 and TRBJ1-2, with D perhaps TRBD1 (5 bases). V gave up 5 bases and J gave up 1 base, with 17 bases separating them. The CDR3 runs to 16 residues. Germline values: CDR1 SGHVS, CDR2 FQNEAQ. The variable domain in full, completed from reference TRBV7-8 and TRBJ1-2, reads GAGVSQSPRYKVAKRGQDVALRCDPISGHVSLFWYQQALGQGPEFLTYFQNEAQLDKSGLPSDRFFAERPEGSVSTLKIQRTQQEDSAVYLCASSHSRQTLNYGYTFGSGTRLTVV.

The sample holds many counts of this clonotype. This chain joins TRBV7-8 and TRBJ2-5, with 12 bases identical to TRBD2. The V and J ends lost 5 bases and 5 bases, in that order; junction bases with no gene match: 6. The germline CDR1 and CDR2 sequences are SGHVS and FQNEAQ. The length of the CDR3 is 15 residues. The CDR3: CASSVRLAGVETQYF. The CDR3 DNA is TGTGCCAGCAGCGTACGACTAGCGGGGGTGGAGACCCAGTACTTC. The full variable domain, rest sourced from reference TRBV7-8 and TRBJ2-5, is GAGVSQSPRYKVAKRGQDVALRCDPISGHVSLFWYQQALGQGPEFLTYFQNEAQLDKSGLPSDRFFAERPEGSVSTLKIQRTQQEDSAVYLCASSVRLAGVETQYFGPGTRLLVL.

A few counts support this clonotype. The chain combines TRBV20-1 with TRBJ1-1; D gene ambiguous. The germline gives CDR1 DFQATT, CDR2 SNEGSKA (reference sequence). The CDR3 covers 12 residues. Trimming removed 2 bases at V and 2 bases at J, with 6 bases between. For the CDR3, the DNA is TGCAGTGCTAGACGGGAAAACACTGAAGCTTTCTTT. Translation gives CSARRENTEAFF.

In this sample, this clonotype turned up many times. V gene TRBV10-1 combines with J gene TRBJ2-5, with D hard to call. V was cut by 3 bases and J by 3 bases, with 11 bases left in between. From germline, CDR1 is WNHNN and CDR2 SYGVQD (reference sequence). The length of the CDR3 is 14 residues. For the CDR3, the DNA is TGCGCCAGCAGTGAAGCAGCTGATGAAGAGACCCAGTACTTC. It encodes CASSEAADEETQYF.

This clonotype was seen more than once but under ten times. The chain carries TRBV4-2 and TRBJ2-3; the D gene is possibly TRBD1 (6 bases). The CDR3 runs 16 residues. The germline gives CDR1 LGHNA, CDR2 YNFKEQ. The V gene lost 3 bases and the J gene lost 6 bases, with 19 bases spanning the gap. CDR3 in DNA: TGTGCCAGCAGCCATGCCGGGACCGCCACAGGGGATACGCAGTATTTT. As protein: CASSHAGTATGDTQYF.

The CDR3 DNA reads as TGTGCCAGCAGTTTTGGATTTCAAGAGACCCAGTACTTC. Residues: CASSFGFQETQYF. The gene calls are TRBV28 and TRBJ2-5, with D uncertain. Trimming removed 3 bases from V and 2 bases from J, with 7 bases in between. Germline lookup yields CDR1 MDHEN and CDR2 SYDVKM. The CDR3 is 13 amino acids. The complete variable domain, with remaining parts taken from reference TRBV28 and TRBJ2-5, reads DVKVTQSSRYLVKRTGEKVFLECVQDMDHENMFWYRQDPGLGLRLIYFSYDVKMKEKGDIPEGYSVSREKKERFSLILESASTNQTSMYLCASSFGFQETQYFGPGTRLLVL.

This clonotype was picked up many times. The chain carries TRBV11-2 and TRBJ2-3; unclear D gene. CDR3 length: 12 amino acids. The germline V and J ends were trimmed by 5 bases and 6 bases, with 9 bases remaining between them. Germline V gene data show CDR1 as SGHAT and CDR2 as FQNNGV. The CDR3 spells CASSRSGDTQYF. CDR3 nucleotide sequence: TGTGCCAGCAGCAGGTCCGGGGATACGCAGTATTTT.

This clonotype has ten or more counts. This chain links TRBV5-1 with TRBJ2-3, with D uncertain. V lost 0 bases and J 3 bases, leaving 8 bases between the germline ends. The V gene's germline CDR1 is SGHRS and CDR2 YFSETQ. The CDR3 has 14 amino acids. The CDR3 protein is CASSLGPFTDTQYF. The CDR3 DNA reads TGCGCCAGCAGCTTGGGACCGTTTACAGATACGCAGTATTTT.

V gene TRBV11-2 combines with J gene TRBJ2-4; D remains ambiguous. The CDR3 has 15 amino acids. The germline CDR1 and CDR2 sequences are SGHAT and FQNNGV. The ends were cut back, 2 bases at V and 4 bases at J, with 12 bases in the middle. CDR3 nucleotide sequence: TGTGCCAGCAGCTTAATAAAGGCTGGTAAAAACATTCAGTACTTC. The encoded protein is CASSLIKAGKNIQYF.

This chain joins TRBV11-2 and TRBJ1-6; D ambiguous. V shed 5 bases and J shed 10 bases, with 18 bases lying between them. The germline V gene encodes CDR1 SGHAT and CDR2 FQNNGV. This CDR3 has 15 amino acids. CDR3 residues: CASSRGPREDSPLHF. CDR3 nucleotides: TGTGCCAGCAGCCGAGGACCGAGGGAAGACTCACCCCTCCACTTT.

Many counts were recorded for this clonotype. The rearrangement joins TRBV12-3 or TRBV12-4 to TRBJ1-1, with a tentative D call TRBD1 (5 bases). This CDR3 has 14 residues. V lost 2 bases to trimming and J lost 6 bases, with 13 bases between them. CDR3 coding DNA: TGTGCCAGCAGTTTATGGGGGGAGGGCGCTGAAGCTTTCTTT. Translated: CASSLWGEGAEAFF.

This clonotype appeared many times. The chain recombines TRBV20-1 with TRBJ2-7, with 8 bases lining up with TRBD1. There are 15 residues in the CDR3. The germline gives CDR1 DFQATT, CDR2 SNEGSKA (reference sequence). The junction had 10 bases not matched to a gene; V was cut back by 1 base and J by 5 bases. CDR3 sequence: CSARASGQGWDEQYF. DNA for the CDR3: TGCAGTGCTAGAGCGTCTGGACAGGGTTGGGACGAGCAGTACTTC.

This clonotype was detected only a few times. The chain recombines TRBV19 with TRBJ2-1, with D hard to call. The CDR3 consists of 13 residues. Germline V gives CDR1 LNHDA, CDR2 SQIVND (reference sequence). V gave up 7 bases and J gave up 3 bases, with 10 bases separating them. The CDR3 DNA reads TGTGCCAGTACGGTTTTGGGCTACAATGAGCAGTTCTTC. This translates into CASTVLGYNEQFF.

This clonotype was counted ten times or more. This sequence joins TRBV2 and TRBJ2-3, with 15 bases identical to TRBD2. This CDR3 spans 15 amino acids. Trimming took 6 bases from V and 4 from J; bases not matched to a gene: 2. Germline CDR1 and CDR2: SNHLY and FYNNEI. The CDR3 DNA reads TGTGCCAGCAGGGGACTAGCGGGAGGCGCAGATACGCAGTATTTT. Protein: CASRGLAGGADTQYF.

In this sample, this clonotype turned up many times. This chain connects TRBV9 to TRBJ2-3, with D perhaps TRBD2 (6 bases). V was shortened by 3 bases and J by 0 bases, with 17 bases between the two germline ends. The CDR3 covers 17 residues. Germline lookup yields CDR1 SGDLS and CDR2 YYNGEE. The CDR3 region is CASSAVLSGLSTDTQYF. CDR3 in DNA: TGTGCCAGCAGCGCTGTCCTTAGCGGACTTAGCACAGATACGCAGTATTTT.

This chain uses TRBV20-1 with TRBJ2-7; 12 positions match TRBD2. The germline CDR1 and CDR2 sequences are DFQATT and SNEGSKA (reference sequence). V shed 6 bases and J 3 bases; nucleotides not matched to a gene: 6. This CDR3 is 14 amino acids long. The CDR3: CSATSTSGGYEQYV. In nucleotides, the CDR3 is TGCAGTGCAACTTCGACTAGCGGGGGCTACGAGCAGTACGTC.

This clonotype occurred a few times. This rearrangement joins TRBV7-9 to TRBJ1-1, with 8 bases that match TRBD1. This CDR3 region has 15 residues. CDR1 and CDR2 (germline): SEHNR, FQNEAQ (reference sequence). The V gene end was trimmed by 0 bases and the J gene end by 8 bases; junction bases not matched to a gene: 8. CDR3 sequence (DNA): TGTGCCAGCAGCTTAGCGGGGGACAGGCGGGAGGAAGCTTTCTTT. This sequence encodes CASSLAGDRREEAFF.

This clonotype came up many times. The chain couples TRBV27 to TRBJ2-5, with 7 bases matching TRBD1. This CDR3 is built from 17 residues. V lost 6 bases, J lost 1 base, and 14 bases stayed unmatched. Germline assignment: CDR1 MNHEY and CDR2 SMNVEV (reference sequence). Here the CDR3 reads CASSQWAGGNAQETQYF. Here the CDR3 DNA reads TGTGCCAGCAGCCAATGGGCAGGGGGAAATGCCCAAGAGACCCAGTACTTC.

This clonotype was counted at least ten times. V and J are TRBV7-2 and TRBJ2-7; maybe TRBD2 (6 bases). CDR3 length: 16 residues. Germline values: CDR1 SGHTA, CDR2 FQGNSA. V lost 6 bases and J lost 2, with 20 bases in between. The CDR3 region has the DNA TGTGCCAGCAGTAGGATAGGGATAGCGGAGACCTACGAGCAGTACTTC. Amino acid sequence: CASSRIGIAETYEQYF.

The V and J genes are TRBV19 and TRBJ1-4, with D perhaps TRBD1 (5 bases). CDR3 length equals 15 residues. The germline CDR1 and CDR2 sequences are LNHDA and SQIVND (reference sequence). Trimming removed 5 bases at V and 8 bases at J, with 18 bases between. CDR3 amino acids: CASSGTSSTLEKLFF. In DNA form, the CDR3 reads TGTGCCAGTAGTGGGACTTCATCTACACTGGAAAAACTGTTTTTT.

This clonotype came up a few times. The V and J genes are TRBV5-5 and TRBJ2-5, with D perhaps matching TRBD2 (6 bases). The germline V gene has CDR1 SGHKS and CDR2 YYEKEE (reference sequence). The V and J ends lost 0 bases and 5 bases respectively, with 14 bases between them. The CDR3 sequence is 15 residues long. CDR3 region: CASSLASRGMETQYF. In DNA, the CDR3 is TGTGCCAGCAGCTTGGCGTCGCGGGGCATGGAGACCCAGTACTTC.

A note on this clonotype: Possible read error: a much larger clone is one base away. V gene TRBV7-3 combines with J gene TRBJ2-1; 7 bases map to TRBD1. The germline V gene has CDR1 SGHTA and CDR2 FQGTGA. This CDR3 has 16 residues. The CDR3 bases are TGTGCCAGCAGCTTGTCCATCGCACAGGGGTCGACTGAGCAGCTCTTC. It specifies CASSLSIAQGSTEQLF.

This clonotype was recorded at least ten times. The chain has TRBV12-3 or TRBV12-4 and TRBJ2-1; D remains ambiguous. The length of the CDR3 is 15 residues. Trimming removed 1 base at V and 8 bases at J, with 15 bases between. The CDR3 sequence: CASSLEVARGYEQFF. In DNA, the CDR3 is TGTGCCAGCAGTTTAGAAGTAGCCAGAGGCTATGAGCAGTTCTTC.

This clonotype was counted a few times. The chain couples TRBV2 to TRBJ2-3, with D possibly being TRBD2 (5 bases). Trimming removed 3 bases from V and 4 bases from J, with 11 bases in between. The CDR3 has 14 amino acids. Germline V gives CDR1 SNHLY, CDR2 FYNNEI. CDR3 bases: TGTGCCAGCAGTGATAAGACTACGGCAGATACGCAGTATTTT. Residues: CASSDKTTADTQYF.

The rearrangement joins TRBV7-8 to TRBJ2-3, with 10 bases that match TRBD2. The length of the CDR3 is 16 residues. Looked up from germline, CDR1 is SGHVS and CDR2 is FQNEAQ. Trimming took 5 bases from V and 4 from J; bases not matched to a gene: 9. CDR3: CASSLMGLAGADTQYF. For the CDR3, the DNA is TGTGCCAGCAGCCTCATGGGGCTAGCGGGAGCAGATACGCAGTATTTT. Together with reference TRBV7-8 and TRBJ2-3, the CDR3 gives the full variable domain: GAGVSQSPRYKVAKRGQDVALRCDPISGHVSLFWYQQALGQGPEFLTYFQNEAQLDKSGLPSDRFFAERPEGSVSTLKIQRTQQEDSAVYLCASSLMGLAGADTQYFGPGTRLTVL.